The rows below give T cell receptor beta chains drawn from one sample of a study of cytomegalovirus exposure and HLA in healthy donors. Generated by immunoSEQ multiplex PCR, the TCRdb table keeps only in-frame clones and is missing some. Of about 140,000 clones listed, approximately 73% were seen once; the top ten hold around 15%. Material for sequencing was PBMCs. Receptors were obtained from a human donor in good health. The CDR3 runs from the conserved cysteine through the conserved F or W. Fields, in order: J gene, V gene, D gene, clone size, CDR3 protein, CDR3 DNA. The D gene is left open where the match is weak. Some rows have no size entry. The others give once, few or many, or a class for an expanded clone.

>TRBJ1-1|TRBV6-1|TRBD1|few
CAITPSWDRDAFF
TGTGCCATTACACCCTCGTGGGACAGGGATGCTTTCTTT
>TRBJ1-2|TRBV9|TRBD1|.
CASSVWTGGIYGYTF
TGTGCCAGCAGCGTCTGGACAGGGGGGATCTATGGCTACACCTTC
>TRBJ2-5|TRBV7-6|TRBD2|.
CASSHPRGVEETQYF
TGTGCCAGCAGTCATCCCCGGGGGGTCGAAGAGACCCAGTACTTC
>TRBJ2-7|TRBV11-3|TRBD2|.
CASTTSGSYEQYF
TGTGCCAGCACCACTAGCGGGAGTTACGAGCAGTACTTC
>TRBJ1-6|TRBV7-9|.|.
CASSLQVTGNNSPLHF
TGTGCCAGCAGTTTACAGGTGACAGGCAATAATTCACCCCTCCACTTT
>TRBJ1-1|TRBV9|.|.
CASSKEGRTEAFF
TGTGCCAGCAGCAAAGAGGGAAGAACTGAAGCTTTCTTT
>TRBJ2-1|TRBV5-1|.|.
CASSLAPGSSYNEQFF
TGCGCCAGCAGCTTGGCTCCGGGGAGCTCCTACAATGAGCAGTTCTTC
>TRBJ2-3|TRBV5-1|TRBD2|.
CASSLRSSGRARGTDTQYF
TGCGCCAGCAGCTTGAGGTCTAGCGGGAGGGCCAGGGGCACAGATACGCAGTATTTT
>TRBJ2-7|TRBV28|.|.
CASSIHRVHYEQYF
TGTGCCAGCAGTATCCACAGGGTCCACTACGAGCAGTACTTC
>TRBJ2-5|TRBV7-9|TRBD1|few
CASSIQGQGLETQYF
TGTGCCAGCAGCATCCAGGGACAGGGACTAGAGACCCAGTACTTC
>TRBJ1-2|TRBV19|.|.
CASSIERGRENYGYTF
TGTGCCAGTAGTATAGAGCGAGGGCGGGAAAACTATGGCTACACCTTC
>TRBJ1-5|TRBV19|.|.
CASSMGFGIHNQPQHF
TGTGCCAGTAGTATGGGATTCGGGATTCATAATCAGCCCCAGCATTTT
>TRBJ2-5|TRBV10-3|TRBD2|.
CAISEGLASQETQYF
TGTGCCATCAGTGAAGGACTAGCGAGCCAAGAGACCCAGTACTTC
>TRBJ2-1|TRBV15|TRBD2|.
CATSRRLAGDNEQFF
TGTGCCACCAGCCGTCGGCTAGCGGGGGACAATGAGCAGTTCTTC
>TRBJ2-3|TRBV5-1|.|.
CASSLGGRRGGRTDTQYF
TGCGCCAGCAGCTTGGGAGGGCGTAGAGGGGGACGCACAGATACGCAGTATTTT
>TRBJ1-1|TRBV9|.|once
CASSVTYMNTEAFF
TGTGCCAGCAGCGTAACATACATGAACACTGAAGCTTTCTTT
>TRBJ2-3|TRBV10-3|TRBD2|.
CAISLTSGVADTQYF
TGTGCCATCAGTCTCACTAGCGGGGTGGCAGATACGCAGTATTTT
>TRBJ2-7|TRBV10-3|TRBD1|.
CAIRKDRGLNEQYF
TGTGCCATCAGGAAAGACAGGGGTCTCAACGAGCAGTACTTC
>TRBJ2-1|TRBV2|.|.
CASSGIRGQEQFF
TGTGCCAGCAGTGGAATACGGGGTCAGGAGCAGTTCTTC
>TRBJ2-7|TRBV5-6|.|few
CASSLDKRQVFNYEQYF
TGTGCCAGCAGCTTGGATAAAAGACAGGTTTTTAACTACGAGCAGTACTTC
>TRBJ2-7|TRBV21-1|.|.
CASSSPPPVGGYQYEQYF
TGTGCCAGCAGCAGTCCCCCGCCGGTGGGGGGATACCAGTACGAGCAGTACTTC
>TRBJ2-5|TRBV6-1|.|.
CASSVGRGDLETQYF
TGTGCCAGCAGTGTTGGCCGGGGTGATTTGGAGACCCAGTACTTC
>TRBJ2-1|TRBV11-3|TRBD2|.
CASSAGGRLGGNEQFF
TGTGCCAGTTCGGCGGGAGGCCGGTTGGGGGGGAATGAGCAGTTCTTC
>TRBJ2-1|TRBV6-6|TRBD1|.
CASSTSGTGGGNEQFF
TGTGCCAGCAGCACGTCCGGGACAGGAGGCGGGAATGAGCAGTTCTTC
>TRBJ2-2|TRBV7-9|TRBD1|once
CASSSRTGVTGELFF
TGTGCCAGCAGCTCAAGGACAGGCGTTACCGGGGAGCTGTTTTTT
>TRBJ1-2|TRBV30|.|.
CAWSDPREGVNYGYTF
TGTGCCTGGAGTGACCCCAGGGAAGGAGTAAACTATGGCTACACCTTC
>TRBJ1-1|TRBV15|.|.
CATSGRGWDTEAFF
TGTGCCACCAGCGGTAGGGGATGGGACACTGAAGCTTTCTTT
>TRBJ2-1|TRBV6-5|TRBD2|.
CASSLAGANNNEQFF
TGTGCCAGCAGTTTAGCGGGAGCCAACAACAATGAGCAGTTCTTC
>TRBJ2-3|TRBV5-1|TRBD2|.
CASSLITSGSADTQYF
TGCGCCAGCAGCTTGATCACTAGCGGGAGTGCAGATACGCAGTATTTT
>TRBJ1-1|TRBV10-1|TRBD1|.
CASSEAEGARSEAFF
TGCGCCAGCAGTGAGGCGGAGGGGGCGAGGTCTGAAGCTTTCTTT
>TRBJ2-7|TRBV18|.|.
CASSPSDSYEQYF
TGTGCCAGCTCACCTTCTGACAGCTACGAGCAGTACTTC
>TRBJ1-1|TRBV27|TRBD1|once
CASSLGDRVNTEAFF
TGTGCCAGCAGTTTAGGGGACAGGGTGAACACTGAAGCTTTCTTT
>TRBJ2-1|TRBV6-5|TRBD2|.
CASSTSGYNEQFF
TGTGCCAGCAGCACTAGCGGGTACAATGAGCAGTTCTTC
>TRBJ2-7|TRBV7-3|TRBD2|.
CASSLGGTSAYEQYF
TGTGCCAGCAGCTTAGGTGGGACTAGTGCCTACGAGCAGTACTTC
>TRBJ2-2|TRBV5-6|TRBD2|.
CASSLELTGGPGELFF
TGTGCCAGCAGCTTGGAGTTGACGGGAGGGCCCGGGGAGCTGTTTTTT
>TRBJ2-7|TRBV6-6|.|.
CASSYPADSSYEQYF
TGTGCCAGCAGTTACCCGGCGGACAGCTCCTACGAGCAGTACTTC
>TRBJ2-3|TRBV7-2|TRBD2|few
CASSLVLAGDTQYF
TGTGCCAGCAGCTTAGTACTAGCGGGAGATACGCAGTATTTT
>TRBJ2-1|TRBV29-1|TRBD2|few
CSVLPGLEYNEQFF
TGCAGCGTACTACCGGGACTAGAGTACAATGAGCAGTTCTTC
>TRBJ2-7|TRBV11-2|TRBD2|.
CASSQTGTSAYEQYF
TGTGCCAGCAGCCAAACCGGGACTAGCGCCTACGAGCAGTACTTC
>TRBJ2-3|TRBV7-3|.|.
CASSLNGIGASTDTQYF
TGTGCCAGCAGCTTAAACGGGATCGGTGCTAGCACAGATACGCAGTATTTT
>TRBJ2-3|TRBV4-1|TRBD2|.
CASSQDLAGGSRDTQYF
TGCGCCAGCAGCCAAGACCTAGCGGGGGGATCCCGAGATACGCAGTATTTT
>TRBJ2-7|TRBV5-4|TRBD1|.
CASSRRDRAYEQYF
TGTGCCAGCAGTCGGCGGGACAGGGCCTACGAGCAGTACTTC
>TRBJ1-5|TRBV6-6|.|.
CASSYSRQSNQPQHF
TGTGCCAGCAGTTACTCGCGACAGAGCAATCAGCCCCAGCATTTT
>TRBJ1-3|TRBV9|.|.
CASSEGHGRSSGNTIYF
TGTGCCAGCAGCGAGGGGCATGGGAGGAGCTCTGGAAACACCATATATTTT
>TRBJ2-2|TRBV6-5|.|.
CATSLTAGELFF
TGTGCCACCTCACTGACAGCCGGGGAGCTGTTTTTT
>TRBJ2-5|TRBV9|.|.
CASSALRGQETQYF
TGTGCCAGCAGCGCCCTCCGGGGCCAAGAGACCCAGTACTTC
>TRBJ2-1|TRBV19|TRBD2|once
CASSEAGGYYNEQFF
TGTGCCAGTAGTGAGGCGGGGGGATATTACAATGAGCAGTTCTTC
>TRBJ1-6|TRBV5-4|.|.
CASSLGLSNSPLHF
TGTGCCAGCAGCTTGGGACTGTCGAATTCACCCCTCCACTTT
>TRBJ2-1|TRBV6-5|.|once
CASSYGTSYNEQFF
TGTGCCAGCAGTTACGGGACTTCCTACAATGAGCAGTTCTTC
>TRBJ2-5|TRBV7-9|.|.
CASSLGRNQETQYF
TGTGCCAGCAGCTTAGGGCGGAACCAAGAGACCCAGTACTTC
>TRBJ1-1|TRBV7-8|.|.
CASSLALTGDEAFF
TGTGCCAGCAGCTTAGCGTTGACAGGCGATGAAGCTTTCTTT
>TRBJ1-6|TRBV6-4|.|.
CASSQEGISYNSPLHF
TGTGCCAGCTCTCAGGAGGGAATAAGCTATAATTCACCCCTCCACTTT
>TRBJ2-2|TRBV27|TRBD2|.
CASSLSSGVTGELFF
TGTGCCAGCAGTTTGTCTAGCGGGGTTACCGGGGAGCTGTTTTTT
>TRBJ2-7|TRBV27|.|.
CASSFRTTGSYEQYF
TGTGCCAGCAGTTTTCGAACCACAGGGTCCTACGAGCAGTACTTC
>TRBJ1-1|TRBV5-1|.|.
CASSLDPRGGQNTEAFF
TGCGCCAGCAGCTTGGATCCCAGGGGCGGGCAGAACACTGAAGCTTTCTTT